These 7 T cell receptor beta chains originate from one sample sequenced in a study of T-cell reconstitution after alpha-beta-depleted transplantation in children. Unique molecular identifiers were used in preparing the TCRbeta library. One entry per CDR3 protein, called by TCRdb with MiXCR from the PCR reads. The sample consists of fewer than 700,000 distinct CDR3 sequences, about an eighth of them appearing once. The sequenced sample was PBMCs, mostly from graft donor cells, obtained 360 days after TCRalphabeta/CD19-depleted stem cell transplant. All receptors derive from a male patient aged 5 to 17 who had a stem cell transplant for acute myeloid leukemia, so the T cells may come from the graft donor.

In this sample, this clonotype turned up many times. V is TRBV28 and J is TRBJ1-2; no firm D call. Germline CDR1 reads MDHEN; CDR2 reads SYDVKM. The V gene lost 6 bases and the J gene lost 2 bases, with 13 bases spanning the gap. The CDR3 totals 14 residues. CDR3: CASSPSTENYGYTF. DNA of the CDR3: TGTGCCAGCAGCCCTTCGACGGAGAACTATGGCTACACCTTC.

This clonotype was detected a few times. The CDR3 region has the DNA TGTGCCAGCAGCAATACCGGGGGGACCGGGGAGCTGTTTTTT. Protein sequence: CASSNTGGTGELFF. V and J are TRBV7-6 and TRBJ2-2, with 7 bases that match TRBD2. Trimming at V came to 5 bases and at J to 5 bases, leaving 5 bases not matched to a gene. In germline, CDR1 is SGHVS, CDR2 FNYEAQ. This CDR3 has 14 amino acids.

This clonotype occurred a few times. The J gene is TRBJ2-7, the V gene TRBV28; the D gene is possibly TRBD2 (6 bases). This CDR3 has 13 amino acids. V gave up 2 bases and J gave up 3 bases, with 8 bases separating them. From germline, CDR1 is MDHEN and CDR2 SYDVKM. CDR3 nucleotides: TGTGCCAGCAGTTTAGGAGGGTACTACGAGCAGTACTTC. Amino acids: CASSLGGYYEQYF. The full variable domain, rest sourced from reference TRBV28 and TRBJ2-7, is DVKVTQSSRYLVKRTGEKVFLECVQDMDHENMFWYRQDPGLGLRLIYFSYDVKMKEKGDIPEGYSVSREKKERFSLILESASTNQTSMYLCASSLGGYYEQYFGPGTRLTVT.

This clonotype was counted between two and nine times. The chain uses TRBV29-1 and TRBJ2-1; D unresolved. Germline values: CDR1 SQVTM, CDR2 ANQGSEA. The CDR3 is made up of 13 amino acids. Trimming took off 0 bases at V and 8 bases at J, with 11 bases between the two ends. CDR3 bases: TGCAGCGTTGAAGAACCACTCAGCGATGAGCAGTTCTTC. It translates to CSVEEPLSDEQFF.

This clonotype was seen many times. The chain couples TRBV20-1 to TRBJ2-6; 7 nucleotides match TRBD2. CDR3 size: 14 residues. Looked up from germline, CDR1 is DFQATT and CDR2 is SNEGSKA (reference sequence). Trimming at V came to 3 bases and at J to 2 bases, leaving 1 base not matched to a gene. CDR3 sequence (DNA): TGCAGTGCTAGTGGGGGGGCTGGGGCCAACGTCCTGACTTTC. Translated: CSASGGAGANVLTF.

Written as DNA, the CDR3 is TGTGCCAGCTCACCATCCCAAGAGCAGTACTTC. It yields the protein CASSPSQEQYF. The chain employs TRBV18 and TRBJ2-7; no clear D gene. With 2 bases removed from V and 7 bases from J, the gap between germline ends came to 6 bases. The CDR3 runs 11 residues. CDR1 and CDR2 (germline): KGHSH, LQKENI.

This rearrangement joins TRBV6-2 or TRBV6-3 to TRBJ1-1, with TRBD1 matching over 7 bases. The CDR3 runs 14 residues. The junction had 11 bases not matched to a gene; V was cut back by 8 bases and J by 5 bases. From germline, CDR1 is MNHEY and CDR2 SVGEGT. The CDR3 DNA is TGTGCCAGCTCAGGCAGGGGGGTTGATACTGAAGCTTTCTTT. This translates into CASSGRGVDTEAFF.